The next 23 T cell receptor beta chains were all read from a single sample in a study of tissue T cells after allogeneic stem cell transplantation. Generated by immunoSEQ multiplex PCR, the TCRdb table keeps only in-frame clones and is missing some. The table lists approximately 2,800 clones, around 46% of them singletons. The time point: mouse harvest day 14 after allogeneic transplant. The graft held 10^6 splenic CD5+ T cells and 10^7 T-cell-depleted bone marrow cells. Input material: gut tissue. The receptors were sampled from a female BALB/c mouse given C57BL/6 T cells with graft-versus-host disease after an allogeneic hematopoietic cell transplant.

Details on this clone: Mouse names are used for the genes. The read finishes 1 residue shy of the CDR3 end, and the germline J gene is used to complete it. The V gene is TRBV3, the J gene TRBJ2-4; 10 positions agree with TRBD2. The CDR3 sequence is 17 residues long. Unmatched junction bases numbered 5, after V lost 1 base and J lost 1 base. Germline V CDR1 and CDR2: SNHLY, FYNGKV (reference sequence). CDR3 protein: CASSLDWGGGRQNTLYF. The covered CDR3 bases are TGTGCCAGCAGCTTAGACTGGGGGGGTGGACGTCAAAACACCTTGTAC.

Turning to this clone: The gene names here belong to mouse. Read sequence stops 1 residue before the CDR3 end, and the germline J gene provides the missing end. This CDR3 is also generated by other DNA sequences in the sample. The genes are TRBV26 and TRBJ1-1; unclear D gene. The CDR3 is 12 residues long. The germline CDR1 and CDR2 sequences are KGHPV and FQNQEV (reference sequence). The V and J ends lost 2 bases and 1 base respectively, with 2 bases between them. The part of the CDR3 DNA that was read is TGTGCCAGCAGTCTGGGGAACACAGAAGTCTTC. Amino acid sequence: CASSLGNTEVF. The entire CDR3 protein reads CASSLGNTEVFF.

Worth noting for this clone: Gene names are the mouse ones. The CDR3 end is not reached by the read, which stops 1 residue before it; the germline J gene fills it in. The rearrangement joins TRBV24 to TRBJ1-6, with TRBD1 as a possible D gene (6 bases). TRBJ1-6 is labeled an ORF, and its function is uncertain. The germline V and J ends were trimmed by 5 bases and 3 bases, with 8 bases remaining between them. Germline-derived CDR1 and CDR2 are KGHTA and FRNEEI. CDR3 length: 14 residues. The sequenced part of the CDR3 DNA is TGTGCCAGCAGTACACAGGGCTATAATTCGCCCCTCTAC. Translation: CASSTQGYNSPLY. The entire CDR3 protein is CASSTQGYNSPLYF.

As to this clone: All gene names here are mouse names. From the germline J gene comes the end of the CDR3, since the read stops 1 residue before it. This sequence joins TRBV20 and TRBJ1-4; maybe TRBD1 (5 bases). CDR1 GFQATS and CDR2 STVNSAI come from the germline V gene. With 0 bases removed from V and 5 bases from J, the gap between germline ends came to 7 bases. CDR3 size: 13 residues. The sequenced part of the CDR3 DNA is TGTGGTGCTAGGGACAGGGTTAACGAAAGATTATTT. Translating it yields CGARDRVNERLF. The CDR3 reads in full as CGARDRVNERLFF.

This clone occurred a few times. Germline and genes: mouse. The CDR3 goes on 1 residue after the read ends, and that part is filled in from the germline J gene. The rearrangement uses TRBV26 and TRBJ2-5; tentative D call: TRBD1 (5 bases). Germline values: CDR1 KGHPV, CDR2 FQNQEV (reference sequence). The CDR3 consists of 13 residues. V was cut by 3 bases and J by 5 bases, with 9 bases left in between. The sequenced CDR3 bases are TGTGCCAGCAGTCTCCAGGGAGGAGACACCCAGTAC. This codes for CASSLQGGDTQY. The entire CDR3 protein reads CASSLQGGDTQYF.

By sample share, this clone is medium-sized. Any gene name here is a mouse gene name. The CDR3 end is not reached by the read, which stops 1 residue before it; the germline J gene fills it in. This sequence joins TRBV3 and TRBJ2-7; tentatively, D is TRBD1 (5 bases). This CDR3 contains 12 residues. V shed 2 bases and J shed 5 bases, with 7 bases lying between them. Germline V lookup: CDR1 SNHLY, CDR2 FYNGKV (reference sequence). The CDR3 region is CASSLRGDEQYF. The part of the CDR3 DNA that was read is TGTGCCAGCAGCTTAAGAGGGGATGAACAGTAC.

A word on this clone: Gene and germline names: mouse. The CDR3 is cut off 1 residue early in the read; its end comes from the germline J gene. This chain connects TRBV26 to TRBJ2-1; no reliable D call. V lost 2 bases, J lost 0 bases, and 8 bases lay in between. Per germline, CDR1 KGHPV and CDR2 FQNQEV (reference sequence). This CDR3 has 15 amino acids. CDR3: CASSLDWSNYAEQFF. The sequenced CDR3 bases are TGTGCCAGCAGTCTGGATTGGAGTAACTATGCTGAGCAGTTC.

Note on this clone: Any gene name here is a mouse gene name. The sequenced part of the CDR3 DNA is TGTGCCAGCAGTCGGGGGGGGCGAAATTCGCCCCTCTAC. Residues: CASSRGGRNSPLY. Given in full, the CDR3 is CASSRGGRNSPLYF. The chain employs TRBV26 and TRBJ1-6, with D perhaps matching TRBD1 (6 bases). The CDR3 end is not reached by the read, which stops 1 residue before it; the germline J gene fills it in. TRBJ1-6 is an ORF, with its function uncertain. V was pared by 4 bases and J by 7 bases, with 11 bases between. Germline V gene sequence: CDR1 KGHPV, CDR2 FQNQEV (reference sequence). The CDR3 extends over 14 amino acids.

With regard to this clone: Gene names and germline match the mouse. The CDR3 end lies 1 residue beyond the end of the read and is filled in from the germline J gene. The chain recombines TRBV20 with TRBJ1-3; TRBD1 agrees at 7 bases. The CDR3 contains 15 residues. V lost 4 bases, J lost 0 bases, and 6 bases stayed unmatched. CDR1 and CDR2 (germline): GFQATS, STVNSAI. The CDR3 sequence: CGATRDRNSGNTLYF. Incomplete CDR3 DNA: TGTGGTGCTACCCGGGACAGAAATTCTGGAAATACGCTCTAT.

To note about this clone: Germline and genes: mouse. The sequenced fragment ends 1 residue before the CDR3 boundary, so the rest is inferred from the germline J gene. The chain recombines TRBV26 with TRBJ2-2; 11 bases are shared with TRBD1. The CDR3 covers 15 residues. V shed 2 bases and J 4 bases; nucleotides not matched to a gene: 0. CDR1 KGHPV and CDR2 FQNQEV come from the germline V gene (reference sequence). The CDR3 bases that were read are TGTGCCAGCAGTCTGGGGACAGGGGGCACCGGGCAGCTCTAC. Its translation is CASSLGTGGTGQLY. The whole CDR3 sequence is CASSLGTGGTGQLYF.

Comment on this clone: Gene labels here are mouse ones. The read ends 1 residue shy of where the CDR3 ends; the end is completed using the germline J gene. The chain recombines TRBV3 with TRBJ2-2; the match to TRBD2 covers 10 bases. After removal of 5 bases from V and 6 bases from J, the junction contained 6 bases not matched to a gene. This CDR3 is built from 15 residues. Germline CDR1 is SNHLY and CDR2 is FYNGKV (reference sequence). The covered CDR3 bases are TGTGCCAGCAGCATCCTGACTGGGGGGCCCGGGCAGCTCTAC. Translating gives CASSILTGGPGQLY. The whole CDR3 is CASSILTGGPGQLYF.

Only a few counts were recorded for this clone. The gene symbols are mouse symbols. Here the CDR3 reads CASSLEGDTEVFF. CDR3 DNA (partial): TGTGCCAGCTCTCTCGAGGGAGACACAGAAGTCTTC. The chain carries TRBV12-2 and TRBJ1-1; no clear D gene. The read gets to within 1 residue of the CDR3 end, and the germline J gene fills in the rest. Per the germline V gene, CDR1 is SGHLS and CDR2 is HYDKME. The length of the CDR3 is 13 residues. V was cut by 0 bases and J by 3 bases, with 7 bases left in between. Complete variable domain (other parts from reference TRBV12-2 and TRBJ1-1): NSGVVQSPRYIIKGKGERSILKCIPISGHLSVAWYQQTQGQELKFFIQHYDKMERDKGNLPSRFSVQQFDDYHSEMNMSALELEDSAVYFCASSLEGDTEVFFGKGTRLTVV.

Turning to this clone: The genes are named according to mouse. The read ends 1 residue shy of where the CDR3 ends; the end is completed using the germline J gene. V and J are TRBV4 and TRBJ2-3; 12 bases line up with TRBD2. In germline, CDR1 is LGHDT, CDR2 YNNKQL (reference sequence). J lost 0 bases, V lost 5 bases, and 3 bases had no gene match. The CDR3 is made up of 16 amino acids. CDR3 sequence reads: CASSPGTGGSAETLYF. Incomplete CDR3 DNA: TGTGCCAGCAGCCCTGGGACTGGGGGGAGTGCAGAAACGCTGTAT. The full variable domain, in which reference TRBV4 and TRBJ2-3 provide the parts outside the CDR3, is ETAVFQTPNYHVTQVGNEVSFNCKQTLGHDTMYWYKQDSKKLLKIMFSYNNKQLIVNETVPRRFSPQSSDKAHLNLRIKSVEPEDSAVYLCASSPGTGGSAETLYFGSGTRLTVL.

Comment on this clone: Each gene name is a mouse one. The read finishes 1 residue shy of the CDR3 end, and the germline J gene is used to complete it. The chain uses TRBV26 and TRBJ2-5, with D hard to call. Trimming took off 1 base at V and 6 bases at J, with 2 bases between the two ends. CDR1 and CDR2 from the germline V gene are KGHPV and FQNQEV (reference sequence). The CDR3 covers 11 residues. CDR3 region: CASSLWDTQYF. The CDR3 DNA, read in part, is TGTGCCAGCAGTCTGTGGGACACCCAGTAC.

This clone occurred a few times. Gene names refer to mouse genes. The read finishes 1 residue shy of the CDR3 end, and the germline J gene is used to complete it. V gene TRBV20 combines with J gene TRBJ2-2; D is undetermined. Germline CDR1 GFQATS, CDR2 STVNSAI. V lost 0 bases and J 2 bases, leaving 7 bases between the germline ends. The CDR3 covers 14 residues. Here the CDR3 reads CGARDLTNTGQLYF. The DNA read from the CDR3 is TGTGGTGCTAGGGATCTCACTAACACCGGGCAGCTCTAC. Filled out from reference TRBV20 and TRBJ2-2, the complete variable domain reads GALVYQYPRRTICKSGTSMRMECQAVGFQATSVAWYRQSPQKTFELIALSTVNSAIKYEQNFTQEKFPISHPNLSFSSMTVLNAYLEDRGLYLCGARDLTNTGQLYFGEGSKLTVL.

This clone was detected a few times. Gene names refer to mouse genes. The read stops 1 residue short of the end of the CDR3; the missing end is completed from the germline J gene. The chain has TRBV15 and TRBJ1-5; D is unclear. Trimming took off 6 bases at V and 0 bases at J, with 6 bases between the two ends. Germline V gene sequence: CDR1 SGHND, CDR2 FRSKSL. The CDR3 has 13 residues. The DNA read from the CDR3 is TGTGCCAGCAGGGGTAATAACAACCAGGCTCCGCTT. This gives the protein CASRGNNNQAPL. The complete CDR3 reads CASRGNNNQAPLF.

A word on this clone: Germline and genes here are mouse. Sequencing ends 1 residue short of the CDR3 end; the germline J gene provides the rest. This chain joins TRBV26 and TRBJ1-6, with D hard to call. TRBJ1-6 carries the ORF label, with uncertain function. The CDR3 is made up of 14 amino acids. Trimming took 4 bases from V and 3 from J, leaving 7 bases between them. The V gene's germline CDR1 is KGHPV and CDR2 FQNQEV (reference sequence). The CDR3 DNA, read in part, is TGTGCCAGCAGTCCGGGCATCTATAATTCGCCCCTCTAC. Translated, it gives CASSPGIYNSPLY. The entire CDR3 sequence reads CASSPGIYNSPLYF.

This clone was counted once. The gene symbols are mouse symbols. Read sequence stops 1 residue before the CDR3 end, and the germline J gene provides the missing end. V gene TRBV26 combines with J gene TRBJ2-5, with D perhaps assigned TRBD1 or TRBD2 (5 bases each). The ends were cut back, 1 base at V and 0 bases at J, with 5 bases in the middle. The germline CDR1 and CDR2 sequences are KGHPV and FQNQEV (reference sequence). The CDR3 is 14 amino acids. Incomplete CDR3 DNA: TGTGCCAGCAGTCTGTGGGGGAACCAAGACACCCAGTAC. Protein product: CASSLWGNQDTQY. The entire CDR3 sequence reads CASSLWGNQDTQYF. The whole variable domain, filled in from reference TRBV26 and TRBJ2-5, reads NSKVIQTPRYLVKGQGQKAKMRCIPEKGHPVVFWYQQNKNNEFKFLINFQNQEVLQQIDMTEKRFSAECPSNSPCSLEIQSSEAGDSALYLCASSLWGNQDTQYFGPGTRLLVL.

This clone was recorded once. Gene and germline names: mouse. Coverage ceases 1 residue before the CDR3 finishes, and the germline J gene fills in the end. The chain employs TRBV13-2 and TRBJ2-3; a possible D gene is TRBD1 (6 bases). The CDR3 contains 15 residues. Looked up from germline, CDR1 is NNHNN and CDR2 is SYGAGS (reference sequence). V was shortened by 3 bases and J by 0 bases, with 11 bases between the two germline ends. The CDR3 reads CASGGHRVSAETLYF. The sequenced CDR3 bases are TGTGCCAGCGGTGGCCACAGGGTTAGTGCAGAAACGCTGTAT.

A remark on this clone: These gene names are mouse names. The observed sequence ends 1 residue before the CDR3 terminus, with the missing tail filled in from the germline J gene. V is TRBV15 and J is TRBJ2-7; 7 bases match TRBD1. CDR1 SGHND and CDR2 FRSKSL come from the germline V gene. V trimming: 2 bases; J trimming: 5 bases; junction bases outside the gene matches: 0. The CDR3 is made up of 12 amino acids. Incomplete CDR3 DNA: TGTGCCAGCAGTTTAACAGGGGATGAACAGTAC. Translated, it gives CASSLTGDEQY. The CDR3 in its entirety is CASSLTGDEQYF.

This clone appeared a few times. Gene names and germline match the mouse. The CDR3 end falls 1 residue outside the read, so it is completed with the germline J gene. V and J are TRBV12-2 and TRBJ2-7; TRBD2 matches at 8 bases. Germline V gives CDR1 SGHLS, CDR2 HYDKME. This CDR3 comprises 14 residues. The ends lost 2 bases at V and 0 bases at J; junction bases unmatched: 2. The CDR3: CASSPDWGSYEQYF. CDR3 DNA (partial): TGTGCCAGCTCTCCTGACTGGGGCTCCTATGAACAGTAC.

The table lists this clone with a few counts. Genes here carry mouse names. The read ends 1 residue shy of where the CDR3 ends; the end is completed using the germline J gene. The rearrangement links TRBV23 to TRBJ2-2; the table gives TRBD1 as D, unverified against the DNA. This CDR3 is built from 16 residues. Germline-derived CDR1 and CDR2 are KGHTA and FQNQQP. The sequenced CDR3 bases are TGCTCCAGCAGTCGAAGGGACAGGGTAAACACCGGGCAGCTCTAC. This gives the protein CSSSRRDRVNTGQLY. The whole CDR3 protein reads CSSSRRDRVNTGQLYF. Full variable domain (outside the CDR3, taken from reference TRBV23 and TRBJ2-2): DAAVTQKPRYLIKMKGQEAEMKCIPEKGHTAVFWYQQKQSKELKFLIYFQNQQPLDQIDMVKERFSAVCPSSSLCSLGIRTCEAEDSALYLCSSSRRDRVNTGQLYFGEGSKLTVL.

In this sample, this clone turned up a few times. Gene labels here are mouse ones. The read terminates 1 residue before the CDR3 end, so the remaining end is supplied by the germline J gene. The chain is built from TRBV19 and TRBJ2-5; TRBD2 agrees at 8 bases. The CDR3 extends over 14 amino acids. From germline, CDR1 is FNHDT and CDR2 SITEND (reference sequence). After removal of 7 bases from V and 3 bases from J, the junction contained 7 bases not matched to a gene. The sequenced CDR3 bases are TGTGCCAGCTGGGGGGGGCGCGGGCAAGACACCCAGTAC. As protein: CASWGGRGQDTQY. The complete CDR3 reads CASWGGRGQDTQYF.